The 23 T cell receptor beta chains below all came from one sample that was sequenced in a study of blood T cell repertoires in COVID-19. TCRdb's table, derived via immunoSEQ multiplex PCR, lists solely in-frame clones and lacks some. The table includes some 85,000 clones, nearly 80% detected once. Material for sequencing was peripheral blood. These receptors all come from a man between 70 and 80 years old with COVID-19, enrolled during active disease.

The chain has TRBV30 and TRBJ1-2; 9 bases map to TRBD1. The V gene's germline CDR1 is GTSNPN and CDR2 SVGIG (reference sequence). This CDR3 contains 12 residues. With V trimmed by 3 bases and J by 7 bases, 3 bases remained unmatched. The DNA for the CDR3 is TGTGCCTGGAGAACAGGGGGCGGTGGCTACACCTTC. Protein: CAWRTGGGGYTF.

J is TRBJ2-7 and V is TRBV29-1; the match to TRBD1 covers 8 bases. J was trimmed by 7 bases and V by 3 bases; bases with no gene match: 8. This CDR3 comprises 13 residues. Looked up from germline, CDR1 is SQVTM and CDR2 is ANQGSEA. In DNA, the CDR3 is TGCAGCGTTGATAGGACAGGGACGCGAGAGCAGTACTTC. This codes for CSVDRTGTREQYF.

V and J are TRBV11-2 and TRBJ1-6, with 7 nucleotides matching TRBD1. V dropped 4 bases and J dropped 10; count of bases not matched to a gene: 7. Germline V gene lookup returns CDR1 SGHAT and CDR2 FQNNGV. The CDR3 has 14 amino acids. CDR3 nucleotides: TGTGCCAGCAGCTCCAGGGGGACCGGCTCACCCCTCCACTTT. This sequence encodes CASSSRGTGSPLHF.

V and J are TRBV30 and TRBJ1-5; 9 nucleotides align to TRBD1. In germline, CDR1 is GTSNPN, CDR2 SVGIG (reference sequence). V lost 0 bases to trimming and J lost 3 bases; unmatched junction nucleotides: 6. This CDR3 is 16 amino acids long. The DNA for the CDR3 is TGTGCCTGGAGTGTCATGGACAGGGGTAACAATCAGCCCCAGCATTTT. It translates to CAWSVMDRGNNQPQHF.

The gene calls are TRBV5-6 and TRBJ2-7, with a tentative D call TRBD1 (6 bases). The V and J ends lost 6 bases and 6 bases respectively, with 16 bases between them. CDR1 is SGHDT and CDR2 is YYEEEE in the germline V gene. The CDR3 extends over 13 amino acids. CDR3 in amino acids: CASTETGSSEQYF. For the CDR3, the DNA is TGTGCCAGCACCGAAACAGGGTCGAGCGAGCAGTACTTC.

The V and J genes are TRBV11-2 and TRBJ1-2; a possible D gene is TRBD1 (6 bases). Trimming stripped 6 bases from V and 2 bases from J, with 25 bases between. The CDR3 length is 18 residues. The germline CDR1 and CDR2 sequences are SGHAT and FQNNGV. The CDR3 bases are TGTGCCAGCAGGCGGTTATCGAAGGGACAAACCCCGAACTATGGCTACACCTTC. Its protein is CASRRLSKGQTPNYGYTF. Full variable domain (missing parts from reference TRBV11-2 and TRBJ1-2): EAGVAQSPRYKIIEKRQSVAFWCNPISGHATLYWYQQILGQGPKLLIQFQNNGVVDDSQLPKDRFSAERLKGVDSTLKIQPAKLEDSAVYLCASRRLSKGQTPNYGYTFGSGTRLTVV.

The chain is built from TRBV4-2 and TRBJ1-4; D gene ambiguous. Germline CDR1 and CDR2: LGHNA and YNFKEQ. The ends were cut back, 0 bases at V and 3 bases at J, with 14 bases in the middle. The CDR3 extends over 17 amino acids. The CDR3 nucleotides read TGTGCCAGCAGCCAAGATGAGGGCTCCTATGCTAATGAAAAACTGTTTTTT. It codes for CASSQDEGSYANEKLFF.

The chain employs TRBV7-2 and TRBJ2-3; possibly TRBD2 for D (5 bases). CDR1 SGHTA and CDR2 FQGNSA come from the germline V gene. Between the trimmed V and J ends, which lost 1 base and 4 bases, there was a span of 9 bases. The CDR3 extends over 14 amino acids. CDR3 nucleotide sequence: TGTGCCAGCAGCTTAGTAGCTAGCCCAGATACGCAGTATTTT. It encodes CASSLVASPDTQYF.

The chain joins TRBV6-6 to TRBJ1-1; 7 bases are shared with TRBD1. V lost 2 bases to trimming and J lost 4 bases; unmatched junction nucleotides: 4. CDR1 and CDR2 (germline): MNHNY, SVGAGI (reference sequence). The CDR3 totals 14 residues. The CDR3 loop reads CASSYRGLGTEAFF. CDR3 DNA: TGTGCCAGCAGTTACAGGGGGCTGGGCACTGAAGCTTTCTTT.

This clone was seen a few times. The rearrangement links TRBV6-2 or TRBV6-3 to TRBJ2-1; the D gene is possibly TRBD2 (6 bases). The CDR3 covers 16 residues. Looked up from germline, CDR1 is MNHEY and CDR2 is SVGEGT. Trimming pared 5 bases from V and 4 bases from J, leaving 18 bases between. CDR3 sequence: CASSDPSGRGYNEQFF. The CDR3 region has the DNA TGTGCCAGCAGTGACCCGTCGGGTCGGGGGTACAATGAGCAGTTCTTC.

J is TRBJ2-2 and V is TRBV5-1; no clear D. The CDR3 covers 14 residues. Trimming cost V 0 bases and J 3 bases, with 6 bases left between them. Germline V gene sequence: CDR1 SGHRS, CDR2 YFSETQ. The CDR3 loop is CASSLVRDTGELFF. CDR3 in DNA: TGCGCCAGCAGCTTGGTACGGGACACCGGGGAGCTGTTTTTT.

V gene TRBV2 combines with J gene TRBJ1-5, with TRBD1 as a possible D gene (6 bases). Germline CDR1 is SNHLY and CDR2 is FYNNEI. Trimming took off 8 bases at V and 1 base at J, with 30 bases between the two ends. The CDR3 length is 20 residues. The CDR3 region has the DNA TGTGCCAGCGGCGGGCGCAGAACAGGGATTCGGGTCGAGAGCAATCAGCCCCAGCATTTT. Protein: CASGGRRTGIRVESNQPQHF.

The chain employs TRBV28 and TRBJ2-7, with 9 nucleotides matching TRBD2. Trimming took 2 bases from V and 3 from J; bases not matched to a gene: 14. This CDR3 has 18 amino acids. Germline V gives CDR1 MDHEN, CDR2 SYDVKM. CDR3 nucleotides: TGTGCCAGCAGTTTAAGCGGGGCGGGAGCGGGAGGATTCTACGAGCAGTACTTC. This translates into CASSLSGAGAGGFYEQYF.

By share, this clone counts as medium-sized (0.01 to 0.1%). The CDR3 reads CASSQARTGNSPLHF. CDR3 nucleotide sequence: TGTGCCAGCAGCCAGGCCAGGACAGGTAATTCACCCCTCCACTTT. The chain couples TRBV4-2 to TRBJ1-6; the match to TRBD1 covers 7 bases. The CDR3 runs 15 residues. The germline gives CDR1 LGHNA, CDR2 YNFKEQ. Trimming removed 3 bases from V and 6 bases from J; junction bases left unmatched: 5.

Written as DNA, the CDR3 is TGTGCCAGCAGGGTATCAGGGGGCACTTGGTCCGAGCAGTACTTC. This codes for CASRVSGGTWSEQYF. The chain joins TRBV5-5 to TRBJ2-7, with TRBD1 matching 8 bases. The CDR3 sequence is 15 residues long. Germline V CDR1 and CDR2: SGHKS, YYEKEE (reference sequence). Trimming took 5 bases from V and 6 from J; bases not matched to a gene: 13.

A word on this clone: The same CDR3 can be traced to other DNA sequences in this sample. The rearrangement links TRBV7-2 to TRBJ2-3; D not resolved. The germline V and J ends were trimmed by 4 bases and 0 bases, with 2 bases remaining between them. The CDR3 extends over 12 amino acids. The germline CDR1 and CDR2 sequences are SGHTA and FQGNSA. The CDR3 reads CASSSSTDTQYF. DNA for the CDR3: TGTGCCAGCAGCTCAAGCACAGATACGCAGTATTTT.

This clone showed up just once. The rearrangement uses TRBV24-1 and TRBJ2-1; D remains unclear. Germline CDR1 is KGHDR and CDR2 is SFDVKD. The CDR3 runs 17 residues. V lost 5 bases, J lost 2 bases, and 18 bases lay in between. In DNA form, the CDR3 reads TGTGCCACCAGTGTACCTTCGGCGGAAAGCCCCTACAATGAGCAGTTCTTC. Translating it yields CATSVPSAESPYNEQFF.

This clone showed up just a few times. The chain couples TRBV30 to TRBJ2-7, with D possibly being TRBD2 (6 bases). V was clipped by 1 base and J by 2 bases, with 12 bases between them. Germline V gives CDR1 GTSNPN, CDR2 SVGIG (reference sequence). The CDR3 totals 14 residues. Here the CDR3 reads CAWSEAGLTYEQYF. The CDR3 DNA is TGTGCCTGGAGTGAGGCGGGACTTACCTACGAGCAGTACTTC.

At least ten counts were recorded for this clone. V gene TRBV11-2 combines with J gene TRBJ2-7; TRBD2 matches 9 bases. V shed 4 bases and J 3 bases; nucleotides not matched to a gene: 1. The length of the CDR3 is 13 residues. Germline lookup yields CDR1 SGHAT and CDR2 FQNNGV. The CDR3 loop reads CASSWTSDYEQYF. The CDR3, as DNA: TGTGCCAGCAGCTGGACTAGCGACTACGAGCAGTACTTC.

The chain carries TRBV7-6 and TRBJ2-3; TRBD2 is a possible D gene (5 bases). The CDR3 is made up of 15 amino acids. V dropped 1 base and J dropped 3 bases, with 11 bases sitting between them. CDR1 is SGHVS, CDR2 FNYEAQ, per germline. The CDR3 region is CASSLGWSGTDTQYF. CDR3 DNA sequence: TGTGCCAGCAGCTTAGGATGGTCGGGGACAGATACGCAGTATTTT.

The gene calls are TRBV6-2 or TRBV6-3 and TRBJ2-1; 7 positions match TRBD1. CDR1 and CDR2 (germline): MNHEY, SVGEGT. V lost 0 bases to trimming and J lost 2 bases; unmatched junction nucleotides: 1. The CDR3 is made up of 15 amino acids. Here the CDR3 DNA reads TGTGCCAGCAGTTACTCCGGGACAGCCTACAATGAGCAGTTCTTC. Translating it yields CASSYSGTAYNEQFF.

The CDR3 nucleotides are TGTGCCAGCAGTTCCGCCGGACTAGCGGGGCCCGGGGATACGCAGTATTTT. This encodes CASSSAGLAGPGDTQYF. The J gene is TRBJ2-3, the V gene TRBV6-2 or TRBV6-3; 12 bases line up with TRBD2. With V trimmed by 4 bases and J by 6 bases, 11 bases remained unmatched. The germline CDR1 and CDR2 sequences are MNHEY and SVGEGT. CDR3 size: 17 residues.

V is TRBV5-6 and J is TRBJ2-1; D is unresolved. Germline CDR1 is SGHDT and CDR2 is YYEEEE. The length of the CDR3 is 15 residues. Trimming removed 0 bases from V and 0 bases from J, with 7 bases in between. This CDR3 is CASSLEPSSYNEQFF. The CDR3 DNA reads as TGTGCCAGCAGCTTGGAGCCGAGCTCCTACAATGAGCAGTTCTTC. Full variable domain (rest looked up from reference TRBV5-6 and TRBJ2-1): DAGVTQSPTHLIKTRGQQVTLRCSPKSGHDTVSWYQQALGQGPQFIFQYYEEEERQRGNFPDRFSGHQFPNYSSELNVNALLLGDSALYLCASSLEPSSYNEQFFGPGTRLTVL.